This is a list of T cell receptor beta chains from one sample in a study of blood T cell repertoires in COVID-19. Produced via immunoSEQ multiplex PCR; TCRdb's table is partial and in-frame only. Among some 190,000 clones, about 90% were seen once, and the ten largest hold 1.5%. Material: peripheral blood. These receptors originate from a man aged 18-30 years with active or convalescent COVID-19. The conserved cysteine and the conserved F or W are not part of the CDR3 here. Fields, in order: J gene, V gene, clone size, CDR3 protein. Size values are once, few and many counts, or a class for expanded clones, and some rows have none.

>TRBJ2-5|TRBV18|-
ASSPPILALTQY
>TRBJ1-1|TRBV28|-
ASSPGRYTEAF
>TRBJ2-4|TRBV7-2|few
ASSLLSGVAKNIQY
>TRBJ1-5|TRBV5-1|-
ASSLTGQSNQPQH
>TRBJ1-4|TRBV10-3|-
AISEGDNEKLF
>TRBJ1-2|TRBV3-1/TRBV3-2|-
ASSQDLDRGYT
>TRBJ2-5|TRBV10-1|-
ASSEGLAEFQETQY
>TRBJ2-7|TRBV7-3|-
ASSLGTGYHEQY
>TRBJ1-4|TRBV24-1|-
ATSDPGQGGKLF
>TRBJ1-1|TRBV6-5|-
ASSSQGAPEAF
>TRBJ1-6|TRBV10-3|-
AISENRDSSPLH
>TRBJ2-3|TRBV21-1|-
ASSKGPQY
>TRBJ1-2|TRBV10-3|-
AINRGTNYGYT
>TRBJ2-7|TRBV5-4|-
ASSSFGLAGGNYEQY
>TRBJ2-1|TRBV27|-
ASSLSKGGRGLDEQF
>TRBJ1-5|TRBV3-1/TRBV3-2|-
ASSQSGDSNQPQH
>TRBJ2-5|TRBV7-7|-
AAGASVGETQY
>TRBJ2-7|TRBV29-1|-
SVEDWETSGSLRYEQY
>TRBJ2-1|TRBV20-1|-
SASHTGYNEQF
>TRBJ1-4|TRBV9|few
ASSPQTGQGPWEKLF
>TRBJ1-2|TRBV7-2|-
ASSFWTGGEIYGYT
>TRBJ1-2|TRBV7-8|-
ASSPRGRGGYT
>TRBJ1-2|TRBV28|-
ASSLIGGGVRYGYT
>TRBJ2-3|TRBV27|-
ASSLSFTGLAGEDTQY
>TRBJ1-5|TRBV5-1|-
ASSSPNTGQPQH
>TRBJ1-2|TRBV9|-
ASSVEGRGGTALYGYT
>TRBJ2-2|TRBV30|once
AWKPSNTGELF
>TRBJ2-1|TRBV30|once
AWVFSYNEQF
>TRBJ2-1|TRBV6-5|once
ASRGTNNEQF
>TRBJ1-3|TRBV7-2|-
ASSLGGGSGNTIY
>TRBJ1-2|TRBV20-1|-
SASYRGYSNYGYT
>TRBJ2-1|TRBV19|-
ASSWTSVGNEQF
>TRBJ1-1|TRBV24-1|-
ATTRRGAGNAENTEAF
>TRBJ1-4|TRBV7-9|few
ASAGRKSEKLF
>TRBJ2-1|TRBV19|once
ASSTSGTSYNEQF
>TRBJ1-1|TRBV28|few
ASGTMTEAF
>TRBJ2-7|TRBV7-9|-
ASSLGLGLAHEQY
>TRBJ2-2|TRBV5-6|-
ASSLDRRTGELF
>TRBJ2-1|TRBV19|once
ASIRQAGGYNEQF
>TRBJ2-1|TRBV19|-
ASSPVGGQEQF
>TRBJ1-5|TRBV30|-
AWSVPGTGWQPQH
>TRBJ1-4|TRBV2|-
ASSEALGGGSEKLF
>TRBJ2-1|TRBV27|-
ASSRIGTSGSLNNEQF
>TRBJ2-7|TRBV5-6|-
ASSLGLTDEQY
>TRBJ1-2|TRBV29-1|once
SVVNPGVYGYT